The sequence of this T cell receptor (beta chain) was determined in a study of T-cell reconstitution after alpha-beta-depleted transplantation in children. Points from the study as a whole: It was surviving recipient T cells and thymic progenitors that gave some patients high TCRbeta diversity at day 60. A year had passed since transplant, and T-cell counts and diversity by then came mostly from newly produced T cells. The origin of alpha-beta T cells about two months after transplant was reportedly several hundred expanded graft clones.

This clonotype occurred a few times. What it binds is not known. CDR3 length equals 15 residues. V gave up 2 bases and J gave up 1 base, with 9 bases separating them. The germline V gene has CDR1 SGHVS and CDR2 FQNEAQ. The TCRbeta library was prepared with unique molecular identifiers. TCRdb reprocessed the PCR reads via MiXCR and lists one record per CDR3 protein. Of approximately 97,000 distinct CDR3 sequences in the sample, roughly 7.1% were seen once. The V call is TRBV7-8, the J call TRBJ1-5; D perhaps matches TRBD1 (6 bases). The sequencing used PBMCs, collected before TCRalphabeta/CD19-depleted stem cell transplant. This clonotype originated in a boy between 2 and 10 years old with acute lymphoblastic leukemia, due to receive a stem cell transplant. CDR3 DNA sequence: TGTGCCAGCAGCTTAAAGGGGGGGAGCAATCAGCCCCAGCATTTT. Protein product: CASSLKGGSNQPQHF.